Below are 9 T cell receptor beta chains sequenced from a single sample in a study of cytomegalovirus exposure and HLA in healthy donors (dated by TCRdb to 2016 to 2017). Libraries were prepared through the immunoSEQ multiplex PCR assay. The multiplex PCR relied on a mix of 60 forward primers for TCR Vbeta segments and 13 reverse primers for TCR Jbeta segments. In its TCRdb copy, this immuneACCESS table keeps in-frame sequences only and misses some clones. Where compared with another copy, unresolved V genes explain less than half of these, and the others have no known cause. The sample table shows about 140,000 clones, and roughly four fifths are seen once. The ten largest clonotypes hold approximately 2% of the sample. Source material: PBMCs. All receptors come from a man aged 25 to 40 in good health and CMV-seronegative.

The chain uses TRBV5-5 and TRBJ2-7; 9 positions match TRBD2. The V and J ends lost 2 bases and 0 bases, in that order; junction bases with no gene match: 6. CDR3 length: 16 amino acids. From germline, CDR1 is SGHKS and CDR2 YYEKEE (reference sequence). CDR3 amino acids: CASSFLAGTSSYEQYF. For the CDR3, the DNA is TGTGCCAGCAGCTTTCTAGCGGGGACGAGCTCCTACGAGCAGTACTTC. The full variable domain, its missing parts supplied by reference TRBV5-5 and TRBJ2-7, is DAGVTQSPTHLIKTRGQQVTLRCSPISGHKSVSWYQQVLGQGPQFIFQYYEKEERGRGNFPDRFSARQFPNYSSELNVNALLLGDSALYLCASSFLAGTSSYEQYFGPGTRLTVT.

The CDR3 nucleotides read TGTGCCAGCAGTTCTAAGGGGGTTCAGGGGCCTGGAAACACCATATATTTT. Amino acids: CASSSKGVQGPGNTIYF. This chain uses TRBV27 with TRBJ1-3; D is perhaps TRBD1 (6 bases). In germline, CDR1 is MNHEY, CDR2 SMNVEV (reference sequence). There are 17 residues in the CDR3. V gave up 4 bases and J gave up 2 bases, with 18 bases separating them.

This chain joins TRBV5-1 and TRBJ2-1; D unclear. CDR1 is SGHRS, CDR2 YFSETQ, per germline. Trimming removed 0 bases from V and 5 bases from J, with 9 bases in between. CDR3 length equals 14 residues. CDR3 residues: CASSLVSANNEQFF. For the CDR3, the DNA is TGCGCCAGCAGCTTGGTGAGTGCTAACAATGAGCAGTTCTTC.

The rearrangement uses TRBV29-1 and TRBJ2-2, with a possible D match to TRBD2 (6 bases). The CDR3 runs to 13 residues. Trimming took 3 bases from V and 6 from J, leaving 11 bases between them. Germline V lookup: CDR1 SQVTM, CDR2 ANQGSEA. The CDR3 DNA reads TGCAGCGTTGACGAAGGGAGGTCCGGGGAGCTGTTTTTT. Translating gives CSVDEGRSGELFF.

The chain carries TRBV10-3 and TRBJ2-7, with 10 bases identical to TRBD1. Germline trimming cut 7 bases from V and 5 bases from J; bases unmatched to any gene: 8. The germline V gene encodes CDR1 ENHRY and CDR2 SYGVKD. This CDR3 spans 14 amino acids. This CDR3 reads CAITETGGSHEQYF. The DNA for the CDR3 is TGTGCCATCACCGAGACAGGGGGCAGCCACGAGCAGTACTTC.

Note on this clone: Compared with germline, one end of the junction differs, possibly owing to a read error. This chain links TRBV5-6 with TRBJ2-5; D possibly corresponds to TRBD2 (5 bases). Germline CDR1 and CDR2: SGHDT and YYEEEE. The CDR3 is made up of 13 amino acids. CDR3 in amino acids: CASGIEGQEAQYF. In DNA, the CDR3 is TGTGCCAGCGGCATAGAGGGCCAAGAGGCCCAGTACTTC.

The chain joins TRBV5-1 to TRBJ2-1; 9 nucleotides line up with TRBD2. The CDR3 covers 16 residues. Germline CDR1 SGHRS, CDR2 YFSETQ. The J segment lost 5 bases and the V segment lost 6 bases, leaving 12 bases of the junction unmatched. The CDR3 spells CASNLTPGLANNEQFF. CDR3 nucleotides: TGCGCCAGCAACCTAACACCGGGACTAGCAAACAATGAGCAGTTCTTC. Full variable domain (rest looked up from reference TRBV5-1 and TRBJ2-1): KAGVTQTPRYLIKTRGQQVTLSCSPISGHRSVSWYQQTPGQGLQFLFEYFSETQRNKGNFPGRFSGRQFSNSRSEMNVSTLELGDSALYLCASNLTPGLANNEQFFGPGTRLTVL.

This chain joins TRBV7-9 and TRBJ2-7; D is perhaps TRBD1 (5 bases). The CDR3 runs 14 residues. Germline V gene lookup returns CDR1 SEHNR and CDR2 FQNEAQ (reference sequence). Trimming pared 1 base from V and 3 bases from J, leaving 10 bases between. The CDR3 DNA reads as TGTGCCAGCAGCTTAGGACAGAACCGCTACGAGCAGTACTTC. It encodes CASSLGQNRYEQYF. The whole variable domain, remainder taken from reference TRBV7-9 and TRBJ2-7, is DTGVSQNPRHKITKRGQNVTFRCDPISEHNRLYWYRQTLGQGPEFLTYFQNEAQLEKSRLLSDRFSAERPKGSFSTLEIQRTEQGDSAMYLCASSLGQNRYEQYFGPGTRLTVT.

V is TRBV2 and J is TRBJ1-1; 7 nucleotides align to TRBD1. The CDR3 spans 14 residues. Trimming removed 7 bases from V and 4 bases from J; junction bases left unmatched: 9. Germline CDR1 is SNHLY and CDR2 is FYNNEI. The DNA of the CDR3 is TGTGCCAGCATAGGGAACAGGGGAGGCACTGAAGCTTTCTTT. It yields the protein CASIGNRGGTEAFF.